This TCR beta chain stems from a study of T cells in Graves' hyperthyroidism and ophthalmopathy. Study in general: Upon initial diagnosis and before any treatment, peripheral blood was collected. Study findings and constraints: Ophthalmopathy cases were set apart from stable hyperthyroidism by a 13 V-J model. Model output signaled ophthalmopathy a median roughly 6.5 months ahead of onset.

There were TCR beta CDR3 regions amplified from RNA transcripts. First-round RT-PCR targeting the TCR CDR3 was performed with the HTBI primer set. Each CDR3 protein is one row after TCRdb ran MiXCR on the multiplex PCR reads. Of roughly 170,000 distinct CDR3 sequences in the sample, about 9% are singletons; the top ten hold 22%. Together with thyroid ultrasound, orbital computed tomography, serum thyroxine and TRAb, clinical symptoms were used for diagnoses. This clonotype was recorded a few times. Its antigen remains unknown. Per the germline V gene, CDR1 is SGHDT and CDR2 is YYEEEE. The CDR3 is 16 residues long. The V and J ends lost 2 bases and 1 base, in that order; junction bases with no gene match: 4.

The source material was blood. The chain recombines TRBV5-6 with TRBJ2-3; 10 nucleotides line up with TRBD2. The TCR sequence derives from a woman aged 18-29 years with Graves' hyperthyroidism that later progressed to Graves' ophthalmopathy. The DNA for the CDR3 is TGTGCCAGCAGCTTTCCCCTAGCGGGGGGCACAGATACGCAGTATTTT. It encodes CASSFPLAGGTDTQYF.